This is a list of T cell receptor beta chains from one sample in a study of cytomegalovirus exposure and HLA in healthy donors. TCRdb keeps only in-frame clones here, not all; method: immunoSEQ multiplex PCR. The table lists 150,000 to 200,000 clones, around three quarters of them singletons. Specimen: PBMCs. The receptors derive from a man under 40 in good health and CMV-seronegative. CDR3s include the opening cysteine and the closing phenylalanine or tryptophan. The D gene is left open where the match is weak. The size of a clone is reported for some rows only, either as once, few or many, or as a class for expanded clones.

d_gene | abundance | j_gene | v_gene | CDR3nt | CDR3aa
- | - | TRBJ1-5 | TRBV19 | TGTGCCAGTGCCAACGGTTTGTCCGATAGCAATCAGCCCCAGCATTTT | CASANGLSDSNQPQHF
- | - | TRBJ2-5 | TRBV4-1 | TGCGCCAGCAGCCAAGTAACGGGAGCCCAAGAGACCCAGTACTTC | CASSQVTGAQETQYF
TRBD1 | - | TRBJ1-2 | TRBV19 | TGTGCCAGTAGTATTCTCGGGACAGGGGACTCCGTGAACTATGGCTACACCTTC | CASSILGTGDSVNYGYTF
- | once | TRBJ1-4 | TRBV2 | TGTGCCAGCAGTGAAAGCGGGGTCGCGAATGAAAAACTGTTTTTT | CASSESGVANEKLFF
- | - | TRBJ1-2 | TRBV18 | TGTGCCAGCTCACGAGACAATGCAGGCTACACCTTC | CASSRDNAGYTF
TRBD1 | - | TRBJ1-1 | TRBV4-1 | TGCGCCAGCAGCCCCGGGACAGGGGCTCTGAACACTGAAGCTTTCTTT | CASSPGTGALNTEAFF
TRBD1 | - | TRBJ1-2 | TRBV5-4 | TGTGCCAGCAGCTTGTGGGGACAGGGACACTATGGCTACACCTTC | CASSLWGQGHYGYTF
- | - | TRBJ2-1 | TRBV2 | TGTGCCAGCAGTTACGACGGAGGAGGTGAGCAGTTCTTC | CASSYDGGGEQFF
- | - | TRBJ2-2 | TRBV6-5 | TGTGCCAGCAGTTACATGTCGTCCGGGGAGCTGTTTTTT | CASSYMSSGELFF
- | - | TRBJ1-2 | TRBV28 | TGTGCCAGCAGCCTGACATCCGCTAACTATGGCTACACCTTC | CASSLTSANYGYTF
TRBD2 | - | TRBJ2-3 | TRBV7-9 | TGTGCCAGCAGCTTAGGGGCGGGAGCCACAGATACGCAGTATTTT | CASSLGAGATDTQYF
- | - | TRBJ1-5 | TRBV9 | TGTGCCAGCAGCCCCTACGGGGGGCACAAGCAGCCCCAGCATTTT | CASSPYGGHKQPQHF
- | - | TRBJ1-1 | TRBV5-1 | TGCGCCAGCAGCCAGATACAGGCCACTGAAGCTTTCTTT | CASSQIQATEAFF
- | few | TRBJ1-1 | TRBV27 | TGTGCCAGCAGTTTATCGTCACTCACTGAAGCTTTCTTT | CASSLSSLTEAFF
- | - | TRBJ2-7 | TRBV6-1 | TGTGCCAGCAGTGAAGCGAGGCAGGGGTGGGACGAGCAGTACTTC | CASSEARQGWDEQYF
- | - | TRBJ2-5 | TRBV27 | TGTGCCAGCAGTTTACTGGGAGACCAAGAGACCCAGTACTTC | CASSLLGDQETQYF
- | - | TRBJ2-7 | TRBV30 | TGTGCCTGGAGTGCGGACAGGCAGTACTTC | CAWSADRQYF
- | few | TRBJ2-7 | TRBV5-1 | TGCGCCAGCAGCTTGGTGCGGGGCTCCTACGAGCAGTACTTC | CASSLVRGSYEQYF
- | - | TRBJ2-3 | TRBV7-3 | TGTGCCAGCAGCCCTGCCGGGTCCTATACGCAGTATTTT | CASSPAGSYTQYF
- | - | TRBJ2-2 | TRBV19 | TGTGCCAGCCAGAACACCGGGGAGCTGTTTTTT | CASQNTGELFF
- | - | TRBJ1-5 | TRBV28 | TGTGCCAGCACGCCCAACCAGGGGCGGAATCAGCCCCAGCATTTT | CASTPNQGRNQPQHF
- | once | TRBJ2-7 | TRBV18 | TGTGCCAGCTCACCACCGTGGGGGGATCCCTCCTACGAGCAGTACTTC | CASSPPWGDPSYEQYF
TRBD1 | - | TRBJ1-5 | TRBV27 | TGTGCCAGCAGCTATATCCCTCTGACAGGGGATGGCAATCAGCCCCAGCATTTT | CASSYIPLTGDGNQPQHF